These 9 T cell receptor beta chains were sequenced from one sample in a study of blood T cell repertoires in COVID-19. Here immunoSEQ multiplex PCR was the method, and the copy in TCRdb shows in-frame clones only, minus some. The table includes around 99,000 clones, about nine tenths detected once. What was sequenced was peripheral blood. The receptors come from a man aged 50 or older with acute or convalescent COVID-19.

The V and J genes are TRBV7-6 and TRBJ2-7; 7 bases map to TRBD2. The CDR3 spans 16 residues. Germline values: CDR1 SGHVS, CDR2 FNYEAQ. V lost 0 bases to trimming and J lost 2 bases; unmatched junction nucleotides: 7. CDR3 in DNA: TGTGCCAGCAGCTTAGCGATGGCTAGCGGAACCTACGAGCAGTACTTC. It translates to CASSLAMASGTYEQYF.

The chain combines TRBV12-1 with TRBJ1-1; the DNA was not used to check the table's D call, TRBD1. TRBV12-1 is a pseudogene locus. The CDR3 has 14 amino acids. The CDR3 loop reads CASSQQGASKVAFF. The CDR3 DNA is TGTGCCAGCAGCCAACAGGGGGCGAGTAAGGTAGCTTTCTTT.

The rearrangement links TRBV7-2 to TRBJ2-4; 10 bases agree with TRBD2. CDR3 length equals 15 residues. Germline lookup yields CDR1 SGHTA and CDR2 FQGNSA. Trimming at V came to 5 bases and at J to 5 bases, leaving 6 bases not matched to a gene. CDR3 bases: TGTGCCAGCAGCCCCCGGACTAGCGGACAAAACATTCAGTACTTC. Translated: CASSPRTSGQNIQYF.

This chain joins TRBV11-3 and TRBJ2-1, with D perhaps matching TRBD2 (5 bases). The V end lost 0 bases, the J end lost 0 bases, and 9 bases lay between the germline ends. CDR1 and CDR2 (germline): SGHNT, YENEEA. CDR3 length: 16 residues. CDR3 region: CASSLDLSGSYNEQFF. As DNA, the CDR3 is TGTGCCAGCAGCTTAGATCTGAGCGGCTCCTACAATGAGCAGTTCTTC.

The chain couples TRBV11-3 to TRBJ1-5, with D unclear. The V gene's germline CDR1 is SGHNT and CDR2 YENEEA. Trimming cost V 6 bases and J 0 bases, with 12 bases left between them. The CDR3 contains 15 residues. The CDR3 is CASSSDGDSNQPQHF. The DNA for the CDR3 is TGTGCCAGCAGTTCGGACGGGGATAGCAATCAGCCCCAGCATTTT.

V usage is TRBV5-1 and J usage is TRBJ2-1; maybe TRBD1 (6 bases). Germline V gives CDR1 SGHRS, CDR2 YFSETQ. The V and J ends lost 5 bases and 1 base respectively, with 13 bases between them. This CDR3 has 15 amino acids. CDR3: CASRQLQGSYNEQFF. CDR3 DNA sequence: TGCGCCAGCAGACAGTTACAGGGATCCTACAATGAGCAGTTCTTC. The full variable domain, rest sourced from reference TRBV5-1 and TRBJ2-1, is KAGVTQTPRYLIKTRGQQVTLSCSPISGHRSVSWYQQTPGQGLQFLFEYFSETQRNKGNFPGRFSGRQFSNSRSEMNVSTLELGDSALYLCASRQLQGSYNEQFFGPGTRLTVL.

This clone was seen a single time. CDR3: CASSLVRSAGEDEQFF. In DNA, the CDR3 is TGTGCCAGCAGCTTAGTACGTTCAGCGGGAGAGGATGAGCAGTTCTTC. The J gene is TRBJ2-1, the V gene TRBV7-8; 8 bases fit TRBD2. The CDR3 has 16 residues. The trim removed 1 base at V and 8 bases at J, leaving 10 bases unmatched. Germline values: CDR1 SGHVS, CDR2 FQNEAQ.

The chain recombines TRBV30 with TRBJ2-7; 7 bases align to TRBD1. The junction had 12 bases not matched to a gene; V was cut back by 5 bases and J by 2 bases. This CDR3 is 15 amino acids long. The germline V gene has CDR1 GTSNPN and CDR2 SVGIG (reference sequence). Here the CDR3 reads CAWLDRTGLPYEQYF. CDR3 sequence (DNA): TGTGCCTGGCTGGATAGGACAGGTCTCCCCTACGAGCAGTACTTC.

This chain links TRBV19 with TRBJ2-1, with 8 bases fitting TRBD2. Germline CDR1 LNHDA, CDR2 SQIVND (reference sequence). There are 14 residues in the CDR3. The J segment lost 3 bases and the V segment lost 7 bases, leaving 5 bases of the junction unmatched. CDR3 sequence reads: CASTWTSSYNEQFF. CDR3 DNA: TGTGCCAGTACCTGGACTAGCAGCTACAATGAGCAGTTCTTC. The variable domain in full, completed from reference TRBV19 and TRBJ2-1, reads DGGITQSPKYLFRKEGQNVTLSCEQNLNHDAMYWYRQDPGQGLRLIYYSQIVNDFQKGDIAEGYSVSREKKESFPLTVTSAQKNPTAFYLCASTWTSSYNEQFFGPGTRLTVL.